This TCR beta chain was identified in a study of control samples from healthy donors and cancer patients. Produced via immunoSEQ multiplex PCR; TCRdb's table is partial and in-frame only. The sample comprises tens of thousands of clones, around 87% of which are singletons, and roughly an eighth rests with the top ten. This clone came up once. The CDR3 is 13 amino acids. Germline lookup yields CDR1 SGHDN and CDR2 FVKESK. V was trimmed by 3 bases and J by 4 bases, leaving 9 bases between them. The V and J genes are TRBV14 and TRBJ1-2, with a weak D call TRBD1 (6 bases). The TCR originated in a woman aged 60 to 75 with lung cancer. Sequencing was done on a sample of PBMCs. The CDR3 sequence: CASSQDSSYGYTF. CDR3 DNA sequence: TGTGCCAGCAGCCAGGACAGTAGCTATGGCTACACCTTC.